The 25 T cell receptor beta chains given below trace back to one sample, sequenced in a study of Tregs in tolerant kidney transplant recipients. Here immunoSEQ multiplex PCR was the method, and the copy in TCRdb shows in-frame clones only, minus some. The data show under 85,000 clones, about 89% seen once. The input for sequencing was CD4+ T cells from blood, taken before the transplant. The receptors shown here come from a human donor who received a combined kidney and bone marrow transplant.

The chain combines TRBV6-1 with TRBJ2-4, with 14 bases fitting TRBD2. V trimming: 2 bases; J trimming: 4 bases; junction bases outside the gene matches: 10. Germline V gene data show CDR1 as MNHNS and CDR2 as SASEGT. This CDR3 has 19 amino acids. In nucleotides, the CDR3 is TGTGCCAGCAGTGAATCGGGACTAGCGGGAGACATTAATAAAAACATTCAGTACTTC. Protein sequence: CASSESGLAGDINKNIQYF.

V and J are TRBV13 and TRBJ1-5; 8 bases fit TRBD1. The CDR3 sequence is 14 residues long. The ends lost 4 bases at V and 5 bases at J; junction bases unmatched: 4. Germline V lookup: CDR1 PRHDT, CDR2 FYEKMQ (reference sequence). The CDR3 spells CASSSTGADQPQHF. Here the CDR3 DNA reads TGTGCCAGCAGCTCGACAGGGGCGGATCAGCCCCAGCATTTT. The full variable domain, in which reference TRBV13 and TRBJ1-5 provide the parts outside the CDR3, is AAGVIQSPRHLIKEKRETATLKCYPIPRHDTVYWYQQGPGQDPQFLISFYEKMQSDKGSIPDRFSAQQFSDYHSELNMSSLELGDSALYFCASSSTGADQPQHFGDGTRLSIL.

CDR3 in DNA: TGTGCCTGGAGGAGGGGAAACAGGGGCTCGATTCGAGAGCAGTACTTC. Translation gives CAWRRGNRGSIREQYF. V usage is TRBV30 and J usage is TRBJ2-7; 7 nucleotides line up with TRBD1. The length of the CDR3 is 16 residues. From germline, CDR1 is GTSNPN and CDR2 SVGIG (reference sequence). V was clipped by 3 bases and J by 7 bases; unmatched bases: 18.

V is TRBV7-9 and J is TRBJ2-1; a weak D match, TRBD2 (5 bases). V lost 5 bases and J 8 bases, leaving 10 bases between the germline ends. Looked up from germline, CDR1 is SEHNR and CDR2 is FQNEAQ (reference sequence). The CDR3 is made up of 12 amino acids. CDR3 sequence: CASSPMGDEQFF. The CDR3 DNA sequence: TGTGCCAGCAGCCCGATGGGAGATGAGCAGTTCTTC. Based on the CDR3 plus reference TRBV7-9 and TRBJ2-1, the full variable domain is DTGVSQNPRHKITKRGQNVTFRCDPISEHNRLYWYRQTLGQGPEFLTYFQNEAQLEKSRLLSDRFSAERPKGSFSTLEIQRTEQGDSAMYLCASSPMGDEQFFGPGTRLTVL.

The chain is built from TRBV30 and TRBJ2-5, with 9 bases lining up with TRBD1. The V gene's germline CDR1 is GTSNPN and CDR2 SVGIG (reference sequence). The CDR3 is made up of 11 amino acids. V dropped 5 bases and J dropped 5; count of bases not matched to a gene: 0. CDR3 amino acids: CAWGQGETQYF. The CDR3 DNA reads as TGTGCCTGGGGACAGGGGGAGACCCAGTACTTC.

This chain uses TRBV27 with TRBJ2-7, with TRBD2 identical over 10 bases. Germline CDR1 is MNHEY and CDR2 is SMNVEV (reference sequence). V was clipped by 4 bases and J by 1 base; unmatched bases: 4. This CDR3 has 15 amino acids. The CDR3 sequence is CASSWASGGSYEQYF. In DNA form, the CDR3 reads TGTGCCAGCAGTTGGGCTAGCGGGGGATCCTACGAGCAGTACTTC.

For the CDR3, the DNA is TGTGCCAGCAGCTTAGGTCCGGAGCTGGTAGAGACCCAGTACTTC. This gives the protein CASSLGPELVETQYF. This chain connects TRBV11-2 to TRBJ2-5; no clear D gene. The CDR3 covers 15 residues. V shed 1 base and J shed 4 bases, with 13 bases lying between them. Germline CDR1 SGHAT, CDR2 FQNNGV.

The CDR3 sequence: CASSFRPSSYNEQFF. The CDR3 DNA sequence: TGTGCCAGCAGCTTCCGGCCTAGCTCCTACAATGAGCAGTTCTTC. J is TRBJ2-1 and V is TRBV7-3; D remains unclear. Germline CDR1 and CDR2: SGHTA and FQGTGA. V lost 3 bases and J 0 bases, leaving 9 bases between the germline ends. This CDR3 region has 15 residues.

This clone was seen once. The chain carries TRBV9 and TRBJ2-3; the D gene is possibly TRBD1 (6 bases). This CDR3 comprises 13 residues. The V end lost 6 bases, the J end lost 1 base, and 9 bases lay between the germline ends. From germline, CDR1 is SGDLS and CDR2 YYNGEE. CDR3 region: CASNPGGTDTQYF. CDR3 in DNA: TGTGCCAGCAATCCAGGGGGCACAGATACGCAGTATTTT.

This chain joins TRBV2 and TRBJ2-5, with D possibly TRBD2 on 5 matching bases. Germline CDR1 and CDR2: SNHLY and FYNNEI. The V and J ends lost 4 bases and 2 bases respectively, with 11 bases between them. This CDR3 comprises 14 residues. The chain's CDR3 is CASSVRRLQETQYF. For the CDR3, the DNA is TGTGCCAGCAGTGTAAGGAGGCTTCAAGAGACCCAGTACTTC.

V usage is TRBV7-9 and J usage is TRBJ2-1, with TRBD2 matching 7 bases. Trimming removed 1 base from V and 3 bases from J; junction bases left unmatched: 6. The CDR3 length is 16 residues. The germline V gene encodes CDR1 SEHNR and CDR2 FQNEAQ (reference sequence). CDR3 loop: CASSLEGGRNYNEQFF. CDR3 sequence (DNA): TGTGCCAGCAGCTTAGAGGGCGGGAGAAACTACAATGAGCAGTTCTTC.

This chain links TRBV15 with TRBJ2-1, with D tentatively TRBD1 (6 bases). Looked up from germline, CDR1 is LNHNV and CDR2 is YYDKDF (reference sequence). CDR3 length: 13 residues. V lost 4 bases, J lost 8 bases, and 12 bases lay in between. The CDR3 sequence is CATSTTQGHEQFF. In DNA, the CDR3 is TGTGCCACCAGCACAACCCAGGGGCATGAGCAGTTCTTC.

The chain joins TRBV30 to TRBJ2-3; 11 bases are a match to TRBD2. The CDR3 sequence is 14 residues long. The germline V gene has CDR1 GTSNPN and CDR2 SVGIG (reference sequence). V lost 1 base to trimming and J lost 15 bases; unmatched junction nucleotides: 12. CDR3 DNA sequence: TGTGCCTGGAGTGCGGGACTAGCGGACTATCCGGGATATTTT. It is translated as CAWSAGLADYPGYF.

The chain carries TRBV2 and TRBJ1-2; D is ambiguous. From germline, CDR1 is SNHLY and CDR2 FYNNEI. CDR3 length equals 13 residues. V gave up 4 bases and J gave up 6 bases, with 12 bases separating them. CDR3 sequence reads: CASSGVPGNGYTF. CDR3 coding DNA: TGTGCCAGCAGTGGGGTCCCCGGGAATGGCTACACCTTC.

The chain combines TRBV6-1 with TRBJ1-2, with D maybe TRBD1 (5 bases). The germline V and J ends were trimmed by 7 bases and 1 base, with 13 bases remaining between them. The CDR3 contains 14 residues. Per the germline V gene, CDR1 is MNHNS and CDR2 is SASEGT. The CDR3 loop reads CASTQVRVNYGYTF. As DNA, the CDR3 is TGTGCCAGCACCCAAGTCAGGGTTAACTATGGCTACACCTTC.

The chain recombines TRBV9 with TRBJ2-5, with D maybe TRBD2 (6 bases). This CDR3 is 14 amino acids long. The V gene lost 5 bases and the J gene lost 2 bases, with 13 bases spanning the gap. CDR1 SGDLS and CDR2 YYNGEE come from the germline V gene. In DNA form, the CDR3 reads TGTGCCAGCAGTCGGGACTCCACTCAAGAGACCCAGTACTTC. This gives the protein CASSRDSTQETQYF.

The genes are TRBV18 and TRBJ2-5; TRBD1 agrees at 9 bases. Looked up from germline, CDR1 is KGHSH and CDR2 is LQKENI. This CDR3 contains 15 residues. V trimming: 2 bases; J trimming: 5 bases; junction bases outside the gene matches: 6. The CDR3 protein is CASSPKQGAQETQYF. In DNA, the CDR3 is TGTGCCAGCTCACCAAAACAGGGGGCACAGGAGACCCAGTACTTC.

CDR3 sequence reads: CATSSGDRGTEAFF. For the CDR3, the DNA is TGTGCCACCAGCAGCGGGGACAGGGGAACTGAAGCTTTCTTT. The chain has TRBV15 and TRBJ1-1; 10 bases are shared with TRBD1. The CDR3 loop spans 14 amino acids. V trimming: 3 bases; J trimming: 5 bases; junction bases outside the gene matches: 3. CDR1 and CDR2 from the germline V gene are LNHNV and YYDKDF (reference sequence).

V is TRBV29-1 and J is TRBJ2-1; 10 nucleotides agree with TRBD2. Trimming cost V 7 bases and J 3 bases; bases outside gene matches: 6. CDR3 length: 14 amino acids. The germline CDR1 and CDR2 sequences are SQVTM and ANQGSEA. The CDR3 DNA sequence: TGCAGCGGCGAAGGACTAGCGGACTACAATGAGCAGTTCTTC. Its translation is CSGEGLADYNEQFF.

The rearrangement joins TRBV7-2 to TRBJ2-5; TRBD1 is a possible D gene (5 bases). Trimming removed 6 bases from V and 5 bases from J, with 10 bases in between. Germline-derived CDR1 and CDR2 are SGHTA and FQGNSA. This CDR3 comprises 12 residues. The CDR3 nucleotides read TGTGCCAGCAGAGGGGTAGGGGAGACCCAGTACTTC. It encodes CASRGVGETQYF. The full variable domain, rest sourced from reference TRBV7-2 and TRBJ2-5, is GAGVSQSPSNKVTEKGKDVELRCDPISGHTALYWYRQSLGQGLEFLIYFQGNSAPDKSGLPSDRFSAERTGGSVSTLTIQRTQQEDSAVYLCASRGVGETQYFGPGTRLLVL.

This rearrangement joins TRBV29-1 to TRBJ1-2; TRBD1 is a possible D gene (5 bases). Germline CDR1 reads SQVTM; CDR2 reads ANQGSEA. Between the trimmed V and J ends, which lost 6 bases and 6 bases, there was a span of 17 bases. The CDR3 consists of 13 residues. CDR3 nucleotide sequence: TGCAGCGTATGGGTCGGGGGTATGGATGGCTACACCTTC. This translates into CSVWVGGMDGYTF. Combining the CDR3 with reference TRBV29-1 and TRBJ1-2 gives the whole variable domain SAVISQKPSRDICQRGTSLTIQCQVDSQVTMMFWYRQQPGQSLTLIATANQGSEATYESGFVIDKFPISRPNLTFSTLTVSNMSPEDSSIYLCSVWVGGMDGYTFGSGTRLTVV.

Notes on this clone: An end of the junction does not agree with germline; a read error may underlie this. The chain has TRBV7-8 and TRBJ1-1, with a tentative D call TRBD1 (5 bases). The germline V gene has CDR1 SGHVS and CDR2 FQNEAQ. The CDR3 spans 16 residues. As DNA, the CDR3 is TGTGCCAGCAGCTTAGGACCTCGGGGGTTGAACGCTGAAGCTTTCTTT. Translating gives CASSLGPRGLNAEAFF.

This sequence joins TRBV15 and TRBJ1-3, with D perhaps matching TRBD1 (5 bases). Germline lookup yields CDR1 LNHNV and CDR2 YYDKDF (reference sequence). This CDR3 comprises 14 residues. Between the trimmed V and J ends, which lost 1 base and 3 bases, there was a span of 7 bases. The CDR3 bases are TGTGCCACCAGCAGAGCAGGGAATGGAAACACCATATATTTT. Residues: CATSRAGNGNTIYF.

The genes are TRBV9 and TRBJ1-2; D might be TRBD1 (5 bases). V lost 4 bases and J 4 bases, leaving 11 bases between the germline ends. Looked up from germline, CDR1 is SGDLS and CDR2 is YYNGEE. This CDR3 has 13 residues. This CDR3 reads CASSPQGAYGYTF. In DNA, the CDR3 is TGTGCCAGCAGCCCCCAGGGCGCCTATGGCTACACCTTC.

The chain has TRBV19 and TRBJ1-2; 11 bases are shared with TRBD1. This CDR3 has 18 amino acids. Trimming took 4 bases from V and 4 from J; bases not matched to a gene: 14. Looked up from germline, CDR1 is LNHDA and CDR2 is SQIVND (reference sequence). The CDR3 region is CASSTTGTGGGILYGYTF. CDR3 sequence (DNA): TGTGCCAGTAGTACCACCGGGACAGGGGGAGGAATTCTCTATGGCTACACCTTC.